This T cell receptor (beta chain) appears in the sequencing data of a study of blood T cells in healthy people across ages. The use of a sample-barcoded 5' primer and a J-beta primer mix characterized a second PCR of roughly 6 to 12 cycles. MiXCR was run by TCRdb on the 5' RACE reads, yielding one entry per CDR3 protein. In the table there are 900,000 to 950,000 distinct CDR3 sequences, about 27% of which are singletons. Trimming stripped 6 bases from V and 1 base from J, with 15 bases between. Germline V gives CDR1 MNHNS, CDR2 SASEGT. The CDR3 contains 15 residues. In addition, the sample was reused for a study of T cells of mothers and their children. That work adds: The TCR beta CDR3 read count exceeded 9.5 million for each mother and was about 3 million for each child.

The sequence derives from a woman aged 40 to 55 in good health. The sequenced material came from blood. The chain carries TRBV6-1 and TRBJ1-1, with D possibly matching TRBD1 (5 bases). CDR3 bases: TGTGCCAGCAGGATCTCAGGGCAAGAGAACACTGAAGCTTTCTTT. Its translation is CASRISGQENTEAFF.